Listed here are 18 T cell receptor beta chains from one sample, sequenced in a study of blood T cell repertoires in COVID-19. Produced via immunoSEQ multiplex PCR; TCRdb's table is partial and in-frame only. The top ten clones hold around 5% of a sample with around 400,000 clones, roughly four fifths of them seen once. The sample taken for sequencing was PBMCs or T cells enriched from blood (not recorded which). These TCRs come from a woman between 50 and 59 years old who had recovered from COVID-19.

CDR3 loop: CASSPQGVLSYEQYF. DNA for the CDR3: TGTGCCAGCAGCCCCCAGGGGGTCCTCTCCTACGAGCAGTACTTC. This rearrangement joins TRBV5-4 to TRBJ2-7; 7 positions match TRBD1. The CDR3 contains 15 residues. J lost 0 bases, V lost 4 bases, and 7 bases had no gene match. CDR1 is SGHNT and CDR2 is YYREEE in the germline V gene (reference sequence). Filled out from reference TRBV5-4 and TRBJ2-7, the complete variable domain reads ETGVTQSPTHLIKTRGQQVTLRCSSQSGHNTVSWYQQALGQGPQFIFQYYREEENGRGNFPPRFSGLQFPNYSSELNVNALELDDSALYLCASSPQGVLSYEQYFGPGTRLTVT.

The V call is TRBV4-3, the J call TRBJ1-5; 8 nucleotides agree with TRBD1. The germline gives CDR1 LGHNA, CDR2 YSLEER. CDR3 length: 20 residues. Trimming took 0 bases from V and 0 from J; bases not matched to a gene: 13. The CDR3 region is CASSQDLTWIDRGSNQPQHF. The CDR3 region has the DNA TGCGCCAGCAGCCAAGACCTGACCTGGATCGACAGGGGTAGCAATCAGCCCCAGCATTTT.

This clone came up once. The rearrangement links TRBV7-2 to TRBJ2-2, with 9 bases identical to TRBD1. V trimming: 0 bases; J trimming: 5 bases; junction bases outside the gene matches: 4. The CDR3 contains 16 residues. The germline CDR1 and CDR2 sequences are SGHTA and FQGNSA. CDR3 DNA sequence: TGTGCCAGCAGCTTAGCGGGACAGGGAGTGACCGGGGAGCTGTTTTTT. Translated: CASSLAGQGVTGELFF. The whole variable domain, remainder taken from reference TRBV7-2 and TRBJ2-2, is GAGVSQSPSNKVTEKGKDVELRCDPISGHTALYWYRQSLGQGLEFLIYFQGNSAPDKSGLPSDRFSAERTGGSVSTLTIQRTQQEDSAVYLCASSLAGQGVTGELFFGEGSRLTVL.

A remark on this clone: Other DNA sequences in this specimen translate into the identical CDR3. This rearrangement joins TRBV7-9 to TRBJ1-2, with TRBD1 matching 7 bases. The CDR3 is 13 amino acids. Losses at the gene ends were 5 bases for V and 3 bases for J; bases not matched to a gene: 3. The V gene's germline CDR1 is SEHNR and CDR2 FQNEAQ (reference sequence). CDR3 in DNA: TGTGCCAGCAGCCCTCAGGGGGACTATGGCTACACCTTC. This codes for CASSPQGDYGYTF.

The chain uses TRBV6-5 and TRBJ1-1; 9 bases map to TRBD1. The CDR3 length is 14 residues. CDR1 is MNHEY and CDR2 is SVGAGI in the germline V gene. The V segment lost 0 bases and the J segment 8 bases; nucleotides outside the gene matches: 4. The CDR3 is CASSYSGQGSEAFF. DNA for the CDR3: TGTGCCAGCAGTTACTCGGGACAGGGCTCCGAAGCTTTCTTT.

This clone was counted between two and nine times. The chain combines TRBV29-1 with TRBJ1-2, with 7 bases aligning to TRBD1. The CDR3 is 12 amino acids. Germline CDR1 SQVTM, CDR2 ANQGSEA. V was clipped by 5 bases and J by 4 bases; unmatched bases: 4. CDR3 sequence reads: CSVTGAGYGYTF. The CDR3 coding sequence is TGCAGCGTTACAGGGGCAGGCTATGGCTACACCTTC.

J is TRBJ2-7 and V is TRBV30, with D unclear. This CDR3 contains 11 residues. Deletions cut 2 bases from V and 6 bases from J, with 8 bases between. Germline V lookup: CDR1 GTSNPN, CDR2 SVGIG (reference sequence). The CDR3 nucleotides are TGTGCCTGGAGTCGACAATCCGAGCAGTACTTC. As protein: CAWSRQSEQYF.

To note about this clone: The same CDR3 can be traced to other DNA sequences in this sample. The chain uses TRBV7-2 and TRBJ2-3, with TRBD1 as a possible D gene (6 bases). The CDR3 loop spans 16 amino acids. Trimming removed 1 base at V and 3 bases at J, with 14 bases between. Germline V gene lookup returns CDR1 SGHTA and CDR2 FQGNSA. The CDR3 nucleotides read TGTGCCAGCAGCTTAGGAAGACAGGCGAGGACAGATACGCAGTATTTT. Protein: CASSLGRQARTDTQYF.

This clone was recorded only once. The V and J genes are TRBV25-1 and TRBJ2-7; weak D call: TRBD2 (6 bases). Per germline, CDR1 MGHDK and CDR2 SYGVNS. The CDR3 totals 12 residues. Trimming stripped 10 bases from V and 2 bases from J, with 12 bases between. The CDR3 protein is CATLGLPYEQYF. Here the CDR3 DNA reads TGTGCCACCCTAGGACTACCCTACGAGCAGTACTTC.

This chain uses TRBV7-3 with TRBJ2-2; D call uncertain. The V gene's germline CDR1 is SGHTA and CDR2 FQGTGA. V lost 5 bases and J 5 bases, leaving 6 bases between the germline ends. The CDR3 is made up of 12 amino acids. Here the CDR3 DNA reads TGTGCCAGCAGCACCTATACCGGGGAGCTGTTTTTT. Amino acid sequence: CASSTYTGELFF.

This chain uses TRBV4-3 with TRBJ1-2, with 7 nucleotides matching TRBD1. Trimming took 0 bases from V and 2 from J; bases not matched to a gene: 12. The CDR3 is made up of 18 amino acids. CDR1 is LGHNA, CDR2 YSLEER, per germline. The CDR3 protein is CASSQDVSPSTGNYGYTF. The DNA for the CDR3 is TGCGCCAGCAGCCAAGATGTATCCCCGTCGACAGGGAACTATGGCTACACCTTC.

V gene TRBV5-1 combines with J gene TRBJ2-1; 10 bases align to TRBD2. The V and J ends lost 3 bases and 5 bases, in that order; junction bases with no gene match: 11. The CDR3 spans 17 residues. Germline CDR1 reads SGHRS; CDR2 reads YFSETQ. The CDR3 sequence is CASSSIVGLADNNEQFF. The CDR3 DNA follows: TGCGCCAGCAGCTCGATCGTTGGACTAGCGGACAACAATGAGCAGTTCTTC. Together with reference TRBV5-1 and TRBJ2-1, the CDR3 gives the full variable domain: KAGVTQTPRYLIKTRGQQVTLSCSPISGHRSVSWYQQTPGQGLQFLFEYFSETQRNKGNFPGRFSGRQFSNSRSEMNVSTLELGDSALYLCASSSIVGLADNNEQFFGPGTRLTVL.

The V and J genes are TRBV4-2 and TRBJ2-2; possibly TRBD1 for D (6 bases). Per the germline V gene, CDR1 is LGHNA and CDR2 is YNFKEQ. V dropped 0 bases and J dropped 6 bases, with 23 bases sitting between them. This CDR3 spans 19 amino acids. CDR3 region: CASSQDLGRQALRAGELFF. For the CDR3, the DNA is TGTGCCAGCAGCCAAGATCTGGGTAGACAGGCTCTTAGGGCCGGGGAGCTGTTTTTT.

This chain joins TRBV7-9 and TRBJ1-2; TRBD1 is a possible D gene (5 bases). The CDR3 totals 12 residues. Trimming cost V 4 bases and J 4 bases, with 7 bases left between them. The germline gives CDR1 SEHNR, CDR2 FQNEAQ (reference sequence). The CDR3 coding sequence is TGTGCCAGCAGCTCGGACACCTATGGCTACACCTTC. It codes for CASSSDTYGYTF.

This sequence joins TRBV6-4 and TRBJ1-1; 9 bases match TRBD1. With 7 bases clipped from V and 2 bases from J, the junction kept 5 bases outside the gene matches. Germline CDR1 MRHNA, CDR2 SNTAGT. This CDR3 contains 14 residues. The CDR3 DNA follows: TGTGCCAGCAACGGACAGGGGAAAAACACTGAAGCTTTCTTT. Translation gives CASNGQGKNTEAFF.

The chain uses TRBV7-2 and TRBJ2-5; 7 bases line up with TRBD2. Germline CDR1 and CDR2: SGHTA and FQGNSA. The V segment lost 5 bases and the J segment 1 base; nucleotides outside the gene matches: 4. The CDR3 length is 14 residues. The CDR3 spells CASSPAGIQETQYF. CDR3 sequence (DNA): TGTGCCAGCAGCCCAGCGGGGATCCAAGAGACCCAGTACTTC.

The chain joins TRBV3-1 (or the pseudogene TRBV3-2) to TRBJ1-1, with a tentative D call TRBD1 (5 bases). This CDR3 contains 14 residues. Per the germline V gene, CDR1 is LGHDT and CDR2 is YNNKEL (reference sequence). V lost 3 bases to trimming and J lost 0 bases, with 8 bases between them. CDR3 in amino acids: CASSHGQMNTEAFF. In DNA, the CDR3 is TGTGCCAGCAGCCATGGACAAATGAACACTGAAGCTTTCTTT.

Here the CDR3 reads CASSQDRTGLLQPQHF. The CDR3 DNA reads as TGCGCCAGCAGCCAAGATAGGACAGGGCTGTTACAGCCCCAGCATTTT. The rearrangement joins TRBV4-1 to TRBJ1-5, with 8 bases matching TRBD1. From germline, CDR1 is MGHRA and CDR2 YSYEKL. Germline trimming cut 0 bases from V and 7 bases from J; bases unmatched to any gene: 8. CDR3 size: 16 residues.